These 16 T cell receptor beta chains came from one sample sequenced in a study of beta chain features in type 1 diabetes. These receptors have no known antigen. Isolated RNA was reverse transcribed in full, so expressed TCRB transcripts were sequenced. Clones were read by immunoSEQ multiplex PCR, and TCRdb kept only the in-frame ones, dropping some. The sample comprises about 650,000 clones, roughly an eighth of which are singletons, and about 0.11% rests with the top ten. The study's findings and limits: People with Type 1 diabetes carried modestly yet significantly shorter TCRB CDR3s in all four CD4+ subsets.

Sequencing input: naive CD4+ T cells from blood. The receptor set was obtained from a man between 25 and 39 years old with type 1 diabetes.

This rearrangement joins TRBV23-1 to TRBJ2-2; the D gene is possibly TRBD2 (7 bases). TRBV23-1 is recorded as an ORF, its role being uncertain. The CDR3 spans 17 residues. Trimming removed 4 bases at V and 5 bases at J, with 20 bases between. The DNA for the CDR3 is TGCGCCAGCAGTCCCGAGAGGGGGGGCTTTTATACCGGGGAGCTGTTTTTT. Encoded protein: CASSPERGGFYTGELFF.

The CDR3 protein is CASSLLILDSPLHF. Written as DNA, the CDR3 is TGTGCCAGCAGCTTACTTATACTCGATTCACCCCTCCACTTT. This chain uses TRBV7-9 with TRBJ1-6, with D uncertain. Germline V gene sequence: CDR1 SEHNR, CDR2 FQNEAQ (reference sequence). This CDR3 has 14 amino acids. With 2 bases removed from V and 8 bases from J, the gap between germline ends came to 10 bases.

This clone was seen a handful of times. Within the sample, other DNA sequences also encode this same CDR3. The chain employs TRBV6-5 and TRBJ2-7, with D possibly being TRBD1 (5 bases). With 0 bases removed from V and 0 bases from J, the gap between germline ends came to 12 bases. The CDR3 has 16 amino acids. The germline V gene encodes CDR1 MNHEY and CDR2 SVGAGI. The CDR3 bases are TGTGCCAGCAGTTACTCGAAGGGTCAGGGCTCCTACGAGCAGTACTTC. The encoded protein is CASSYSKGQGSYEQYF.

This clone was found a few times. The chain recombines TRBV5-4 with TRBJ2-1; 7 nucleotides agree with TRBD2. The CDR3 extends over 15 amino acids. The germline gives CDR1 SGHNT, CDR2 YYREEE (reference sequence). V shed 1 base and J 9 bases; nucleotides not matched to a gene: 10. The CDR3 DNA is TGTGCCAGCAGCTTGATCTCAGCGGGGACCGGTGAGCAGTTCTTC. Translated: CASSLISAGTGEQFF.

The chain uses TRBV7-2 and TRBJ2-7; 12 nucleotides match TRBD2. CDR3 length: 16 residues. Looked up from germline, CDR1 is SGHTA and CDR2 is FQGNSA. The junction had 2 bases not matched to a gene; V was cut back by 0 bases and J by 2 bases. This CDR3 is CASSLAGLAGPYEQYF. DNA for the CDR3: TGTGCCAGCAGCTTAGCCGGACTAGCGGGGCCCTACGAGCAGTACTTC.

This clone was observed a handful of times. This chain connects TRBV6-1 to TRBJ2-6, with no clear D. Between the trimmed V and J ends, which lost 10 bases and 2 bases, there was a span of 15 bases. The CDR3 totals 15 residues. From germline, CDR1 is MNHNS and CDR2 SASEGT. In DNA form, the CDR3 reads TGTGCCACCATCCCGAACTTGGCTGGGGCCAACGTCCTGACTTTC. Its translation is CATIPNLAGANVLTF.

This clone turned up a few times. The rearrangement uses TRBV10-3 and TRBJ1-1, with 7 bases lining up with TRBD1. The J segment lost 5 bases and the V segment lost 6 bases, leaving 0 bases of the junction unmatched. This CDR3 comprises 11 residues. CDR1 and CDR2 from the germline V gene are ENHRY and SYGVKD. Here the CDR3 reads CAIRGQTEAFF. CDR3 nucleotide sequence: TGTGCCATCAGGGGACAGACTGAAGCTTTCTTT.

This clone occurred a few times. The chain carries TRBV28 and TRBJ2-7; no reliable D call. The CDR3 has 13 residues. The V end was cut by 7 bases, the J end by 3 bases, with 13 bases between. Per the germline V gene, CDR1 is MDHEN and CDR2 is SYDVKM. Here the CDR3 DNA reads TGTGCCAGCAAAGACGGTGCCCACTACGAGCAGTACTTC. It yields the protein CASKDGAHYEQYF. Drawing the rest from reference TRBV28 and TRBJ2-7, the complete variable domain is DVKVTQSSRYLVKRTGEKVFLECVQDMDHENMFWYRQDPGLGLRLIYFSYDVKMKEKGDIPEGYSVSREKKERFSLILESASTNQTSMYLCASKDGAHYEQYFGPGTRLTVT.

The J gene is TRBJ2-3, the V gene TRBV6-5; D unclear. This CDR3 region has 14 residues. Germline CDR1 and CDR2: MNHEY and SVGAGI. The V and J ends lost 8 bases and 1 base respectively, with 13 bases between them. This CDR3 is CASSKRPGTDTQYF. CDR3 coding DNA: TGTGCCAGCTCTAAAAGGCCCGGCACAGATACGCAGTATTTT.

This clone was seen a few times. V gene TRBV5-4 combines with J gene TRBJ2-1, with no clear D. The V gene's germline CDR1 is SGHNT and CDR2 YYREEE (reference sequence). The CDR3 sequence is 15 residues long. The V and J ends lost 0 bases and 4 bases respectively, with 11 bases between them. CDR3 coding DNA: TGTGCCAGCAGCTTGGCCGGCGCGGTGTACAATGAGCAGTTCTTC. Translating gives CASSLAGAVYNEQFF. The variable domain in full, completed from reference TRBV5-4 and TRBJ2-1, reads ETGVTQSPTHLIKTRGQQVTLRCSSQSGHNTVSWYQQALGQGPQFIFQYYREEENGRGNFPPRFSGLQFPNYSSELNVNALELDDSALYLCASSLAGAVYNEQFFGPGTRLTVL.

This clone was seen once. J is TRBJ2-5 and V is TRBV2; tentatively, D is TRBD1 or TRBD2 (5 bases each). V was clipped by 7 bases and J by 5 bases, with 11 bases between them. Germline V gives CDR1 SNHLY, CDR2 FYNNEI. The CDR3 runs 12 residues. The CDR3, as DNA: TGTGCCAGCATGAGGGGATCCGAGACCCAGTACTTC. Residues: CASMRGSETQYF.

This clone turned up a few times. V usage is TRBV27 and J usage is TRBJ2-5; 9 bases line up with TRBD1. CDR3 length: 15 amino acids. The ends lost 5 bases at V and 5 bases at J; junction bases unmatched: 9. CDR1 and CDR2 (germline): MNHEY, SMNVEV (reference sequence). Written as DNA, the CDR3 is TGTGCCAGCAGTAAGGGACAGGGCGAATTTGAGACCCAGTACTTC. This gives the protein CASSKGQGEFETQYF.

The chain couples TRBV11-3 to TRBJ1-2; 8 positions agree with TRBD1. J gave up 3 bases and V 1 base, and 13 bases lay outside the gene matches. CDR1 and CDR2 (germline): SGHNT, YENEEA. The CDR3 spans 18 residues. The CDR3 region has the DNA TGTGCCAGCAGCTTAGCATACCCGACAGGGGACATAGACTATGGCTACACCTTC. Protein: CASSLAYPTGDIDYGYTF.

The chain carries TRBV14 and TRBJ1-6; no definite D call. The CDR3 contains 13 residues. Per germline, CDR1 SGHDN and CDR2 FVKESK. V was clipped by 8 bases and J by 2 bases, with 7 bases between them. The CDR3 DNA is TGTGCCAGCGGGCCGACCTATAATTCACCCCTCCACTTT. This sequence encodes CASGPTYNSPLHF.

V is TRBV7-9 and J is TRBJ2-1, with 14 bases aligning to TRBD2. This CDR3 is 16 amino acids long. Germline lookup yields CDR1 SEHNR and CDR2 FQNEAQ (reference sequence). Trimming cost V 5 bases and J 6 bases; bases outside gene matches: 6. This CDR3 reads CASSPPGTSGGNEQFF. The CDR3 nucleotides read TGTGCCAGCAGCCCACCTGGGACTAGCGGGGGCAATGAGCAGTTCTTC.

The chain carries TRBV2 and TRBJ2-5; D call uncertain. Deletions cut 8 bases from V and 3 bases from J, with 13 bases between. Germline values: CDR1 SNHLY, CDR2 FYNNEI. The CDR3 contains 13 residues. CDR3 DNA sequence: TGTGCCAGCGGTTCGGAGTGGGAAGAGACCCAGTACTTC. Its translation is CASGSEWEETQYF.